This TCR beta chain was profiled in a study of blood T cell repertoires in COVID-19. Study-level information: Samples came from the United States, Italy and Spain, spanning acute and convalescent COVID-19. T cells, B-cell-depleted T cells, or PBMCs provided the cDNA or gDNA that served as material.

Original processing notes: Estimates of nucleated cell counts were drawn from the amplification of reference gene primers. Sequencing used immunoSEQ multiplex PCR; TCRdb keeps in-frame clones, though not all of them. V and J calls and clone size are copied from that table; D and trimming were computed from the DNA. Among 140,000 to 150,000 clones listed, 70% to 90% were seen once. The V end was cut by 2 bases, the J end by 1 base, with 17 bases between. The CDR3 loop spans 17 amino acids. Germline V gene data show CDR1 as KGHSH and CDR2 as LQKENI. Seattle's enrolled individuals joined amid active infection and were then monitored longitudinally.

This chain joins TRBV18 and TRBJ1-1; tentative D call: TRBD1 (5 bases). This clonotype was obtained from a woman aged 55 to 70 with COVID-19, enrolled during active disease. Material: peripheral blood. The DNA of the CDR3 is TGTGCCAGCTCACCAATCTACCGGCAGGGCGAGAACACTGAAGCTTTCTTT. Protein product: CASSPIYRQGENTEAFF.